The T cell receptor beta chain under discussion was sequenced for a study of cytomegalovirus exposure and HLA in healthy donors. The CDR3 has 18 residues. The germline V gene encodes CDR1 SGHRS and CDR2 YFSETQ. J gave up 11 bases and V 1 base, and 21 bases lay outside the gene matches. Only in-frame clones appear in the TCRdb table, and some are missing; sequencing was by immunoSEQ multiplex PCR. The sample includes fewer than 70,000 clones, roughly 96% of them seen just once. This clonotype was obtained from a woman aged 18 to 35 in good health and CMV-seropositive. Sequencing input: PBMCs. The chain joins TRBV5-1 to TRBJ2-3; 8 positions agree with TRBD2. CDR3 in DNA: TGCGCCAGCAGCTTGTTAGCGGGGTCGTCTGGGGAGGCTCGTGGGCAGTATTTT. Encoded protein: CASSLLAGSSGEARGQYF.